A selection of T cell receptor beta chains follows, all from one sample in a study of neurological immune-mediated disorders. TCRdb recomputed calls from the 5' RACE reads with MiXCR, one row per CDR3 protein. Of fewer than 25,000 distinct CDR3 sequences listed, approximately 13% are singletons. Sequenced: CD4+ T cells from blood. Receptors were obtained from a female donor with HTLV-1-associated myelopathy (HAM/TSP). Each CDR3 is given with its conserved first and last residue. The D gene is left open where the match is weak. Only part of the rows carry a size: once, few, many, or a class if the clone is expanded.

TGTGCCAGCTCTTCGATGGGTAAATTCTACGAGCAGTACTTC,CASSSMGKFYEQYF,TRBV28,-,TRBJ2-7,many
TGTGCCAGCAGTTATGGGGGGCCGGAGACCCAGTACTTC,CASSYGGPETQYF,TRBV6-2/TRBV6-3,-,TRBJ2-5,many
TGTGCCAGCAGCTTGGAGGGATCGGGGGGGCTCAATGAGCAGTTCTTC,CASSLEGSGGLNEQFF,TRBV5-6,TRBD2,TRBJ2-1,many
TGTGCCAGCAGCTCAATGGGGACATACGGGGAGCTGTTTTTT,CASSSMGTYGELFF,TRBV7-2,-,TRBJ2-2,many
TGTGCCAGCAGTCCCGTTGGGACAGGCAAGAAAGGCTACACCTTC,CASSPVGTGKKGYTF,TRBV12-3/TRBV12-4,TRBD1,TRBJ1-2,many
TGCAGCGCTTCCATAAGAGGGAGAGAGACCCAGTACTTC,CSASIRGRETQYF,TRBV29-1,-,TRBJ2-5,many
TGTGCCATCAAAGGTCTGAACACCCGGCCGCGTAATTCACCCCTCCACTTT,CAIKGLNTRPRNSPLHF,TRBV10-3,-,TRBJ1-6,many
TGTGCCAGCAGTTTAAGCGGCGGATTCACCGGGGAGCTGTTTTTT,CASSLSGGFTGELFF,TRBV12-3/TRBV12-4,-,TRBJ2-2,many
TGTGCCAGCAGCCAAGACAGGGGTCTGGCCTATGGCTACACCTTC,CASSQDRGLAYGYTF,TRBV4-2,-,TRBJ1-2,many
TGTGCCACCAGTGAACGCGACAATGAGCAGTTCTTC,CATSERDNEQFF,TRBV24-1,-,TRBJ2-1,medium-sized
TGCAGTGCTAGAGAATCTATGGACCTGGACCACAATGAGCAGTTCTTC,CSARESMDLDHNEQFF,TRBV20-1,-,TRBJ2-1,many
TGTGCCAGTAGCTCCAGGACAGGGAACGAGCAGTACTTC,CASSSRTGNEQYF,TRBV11-1,TRBD1,TRBJ2-7,-
TGTGCCAGCAGTTATGATGGGATCCACTACGAGCAGTACTTC,CASSYDGIHYEQYF,TRBV6-2/TRBV6-3,-,TRBJ2-7,many
TGTGCCACCAGTGATGTTACTAGCGGGAGGTACAATGAGCAGTTCTTC,CATSDVTSGRYNEQFF,TRBV24-1,TRBD2,TRBJ2-1,many
TGTGCTAGCAGCTTAGGTTCCACGTCTCAAGAGACCCAGTACTTC,CASSLGSTSQETQYF,TRBV7-7,-,TRBJ2-5,many
TGCGCCAGCAGCTTGTCCCCTAGCGGAGGTGCCTACGAGCAGTACTTC,CASSLSPSGGAYEQYF,TRBV5-1,TRBD2,TRBJ2-7,-
TGTGCCAGCAGCTTAGTGGGGGGGAGCTGGGGGGCTAGTACGCAGTATTTT,CASSLVGGSWGASTQYF,TRBV7-6,-,TRBJ2-3,-
TGTGCCAGCAGTTTAGTCGGGGCGGGGAATGAGCAGTTCTTC,CASSLVGAGNEQFF,TRBV12-3/TRBV12-4,-,TRBJ2-1,few
TGCGCCAGTCGGGTCGGGAGCGGGGATAGTTACAATGAGCAGTTCTTC,CASRVGSGDSYNEQFF,TRBV5-1,TRBD2,TRBJ2-1,medium-sized
TGCAGTGCCGAGGGACGTGAAAAACGGGAATCCTACGAGCAGTACTTC,CSAEGREKRESYEQYF,TRBV20-1,-,TRBJ2-7,many
TGCGCCAGCAGTTCGACAGGGGCGATCCAAGAGACCCAGTACTTC,CASSSTGAIQETQYF,TRBV5-1,TRBD1,TRBJ2-5,many
TGTGCCAGCAGCTGCCCCCAAGAGACCCAGTACTTC,CASSCPQETQYF,TRBV3-1,-,TRBJ2-5,-
TGTGCCTGGGGGGGAACCGGGGAGCTGTTTTTT,CAWGGTGELFF,TRBV30,-,TRBJ2-2,many
TGTGCCAGCAGCCAAATGATAACCCGGTACGAGCAGTACTTC,CASSQMITRYEQYF,TRBV3-1,-,TRBJ2-7,many
TGCGCCAGCAGCTCGGATCTGGGACCCCCCCAAGAGACCCAGTACTTC,CASSSDLGPPQETQYF,TRBV5-1,-,TRBJ2-5,many
TGCAGTGCTAGAGATTGGCGGGACACTGAAGCTTTCTTT,CSARDWRDTEAFF,TRBV20-1,-,TRBJ1-1,many
TGCAGTGCTAGAGATCCCCAACTAGCGGGGGGCTGGACCACAGATACGCAGTATTTT,CSARDPQLAGGWTTDTQYF,TRBV20-1,TRBD2,TRBJ2-3,many
TGCAGTGCTAGGAGAATAGCGGGAGATGGTTGGGGTTTCACAGATACGCAGTATTTT,CSARRIAGDGWGFTDTQYF,TRBV20-1,TRBD2,TRBJ2-3,many
TGTGCCAGCAGCGCACTAGCGGTTATGTACAATGAGCAGTTCTTC,CASSALAVMYNEQFF,TRBV7-2,TRBD2,TRBJ2-1,many
TGTGCCAGCAGCCCCCGCGCGGGGCCTGGGGTGGGCACAGAGACCCAGTACTTC,CASSPRAGPGVGTETQYF,TRBV7-2,-,TRBJ2-5,many
TGTGCCAGCAGCCAAGGGGGTTCTCTGGAGACCCAGTACTTC,CASSQGGSLETQYF,TRBV4-2,-,TRBJ2-5,many
TGCGCCAGCGGGGGGGGATCCTACAATGAGCAGTTCTTC,CASGGGSYNEQFF,TRBV5-1,TRBD2,TRBJ2-1,few
TGCAGTGCCGCTAGGGGAAGGGTGGAAGAAAAACTGTTTTTT,CSAARGRVEEKLFF,TRBV20-1,-,TRBJ1-4,many
TGTGCCAGTAGTCTCTCAGGGAATTCACCCCTCCACTTT,CASSLSGNSPLHF,TRBV19,-,TRBJ1-6,many
TGTGCCAGCTCACCAGTCGGGAATCAGCCCCAGCATTTT,CASSPVGNQPQHF,TRBV18,-,TRBJ1-5,many
TGTGCCAGCAGCTCGCTAGTGGGAGCCAAAAACATTCAGTACTTC,CASSSLVGAKNIQYF,TRBV5-6,-,TRBJ2-4,many
TGCAGCGTTCAGGGGGTAGCGAGCCCAGATACGCAGTATTTT,CSVQGVASPDTQYF,TRBV29-1,TRBD1,TRBJ2-3,many
TGTGCCAGCAGCATCAACCTTGAGATTAGCAATCAGCCCCAGCATTTT,CASSINLEISNQPQHF,TRBV7-8,-,TRBJ1-5,many
TGCGCCAGCAGCTTGGCCGGAAGGGGGGGGCGCAGGGAGACCCAGTACTTC,CASSLAGRGGRRETQYF,TRBV5-1,-,TRBJ2-5,many
TGCAGTGCTAGAGATCGGGGTTTTGATGAGCAGTTCTTC,CSARDRGFDEQFF,TRBV20-1,-,TRBJ2-1,many
TGCAGTGCTGGCCACAAGAACACCGGGGAGCTGTTTTTT,CSAGHKNTGELFF,TRBV20-1,-,TRBJ2-2,many
TGTGCCAGCAATCGCGGGGAGGATGAGCAGTTCTTC,CASNRGEDEQFF,TRBV7-9,-,TRBJ2-1,many
TGTGCCAGCAGCTCCCAACCGAACACTGAAGCTTTCTTT,CASSSQPNTEAFF,TRBV7-2,-,TRBJ1-1,many
TGTGCCAGCAGCCAAGGGACGCCGGGCACAGATACGCAGTATTTT,CASSQGTPGTDTQYF,TRBV3-1,-,TRBJ2-3,many